This TCR beta chain was obtained from a study of T cells in Graves' hyperthyroidism and ophthalmopathy. Researchers took RNA transcripts and amplified the TCR beta CDR3 regions from them. First-round RT-PCR of the TCR CDR3 relied on the HTBI primer set. TCRdb called the multiplex PCR reads again in MiXCR, with one record for every CDR3 protein. In the table there are about 770,000 distinct CDR3 sequences, around 19% of which are singletons. In this sample, this clonotype turned up a few times. Germline loops: CDR1 LNHNV, CDR2 YYDKDF (reference sequence). CDR3 length: 15 residues. V lost 0 bases, J lost 5 bases, and 12 bases lay in between.

The sequenced sample was blood. This sequence joins TRBV15 and TRBJ2-3; no clear D gene. This clonotype was obtained from a woman in her 50s with Graves' hyperthyroidism that later progressed to Graves' ophthalmopathy. The DNA for the CDR3 is TGTGCCACCAGCAGAGAAGTTAGTCGACTAGATACGCAGTATTTT. Translated: CATSREVSRLDTQYF.